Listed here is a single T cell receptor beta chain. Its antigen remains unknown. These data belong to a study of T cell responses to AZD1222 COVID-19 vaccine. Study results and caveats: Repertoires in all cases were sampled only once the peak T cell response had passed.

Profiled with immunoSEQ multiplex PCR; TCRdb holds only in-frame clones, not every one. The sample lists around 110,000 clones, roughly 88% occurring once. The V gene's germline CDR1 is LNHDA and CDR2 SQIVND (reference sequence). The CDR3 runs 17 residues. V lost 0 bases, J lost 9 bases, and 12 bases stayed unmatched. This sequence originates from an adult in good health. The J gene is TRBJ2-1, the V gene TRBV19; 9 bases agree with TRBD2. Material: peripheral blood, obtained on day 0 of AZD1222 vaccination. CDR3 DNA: TGTGCCAGTAGTATAGATCGGGGCCTAGCGGGGATGGGTGAGCAGTTCTTC. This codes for CASSIDRGLAGMGEQFF.